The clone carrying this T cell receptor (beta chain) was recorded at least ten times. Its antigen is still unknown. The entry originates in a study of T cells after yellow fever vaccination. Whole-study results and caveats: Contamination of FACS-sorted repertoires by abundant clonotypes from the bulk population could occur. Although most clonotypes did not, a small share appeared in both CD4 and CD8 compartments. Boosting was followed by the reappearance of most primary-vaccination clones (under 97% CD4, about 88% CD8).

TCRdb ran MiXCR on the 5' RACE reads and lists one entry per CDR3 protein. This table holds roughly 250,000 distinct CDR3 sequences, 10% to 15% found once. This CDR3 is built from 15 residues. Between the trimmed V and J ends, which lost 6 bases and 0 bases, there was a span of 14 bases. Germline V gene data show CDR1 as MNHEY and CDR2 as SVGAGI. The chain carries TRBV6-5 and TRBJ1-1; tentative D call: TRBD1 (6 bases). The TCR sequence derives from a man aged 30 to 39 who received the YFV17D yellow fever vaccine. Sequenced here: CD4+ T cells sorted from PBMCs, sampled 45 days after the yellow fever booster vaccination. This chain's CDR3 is CASSNARGMNTEAFF. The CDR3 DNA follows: TGTGCCAGCAGCAACGCCAGGGGCATGAACACTGAAGCTTTCTTT.